The present TCR beta chain was sequenced within a study of identical twins (dated by TCRdb to the mid-2010s). Turning to the overall study: To test whether fetal clonotypes persist, this study deep-sequenced TCR alpha and beta repertoires from monozygotic twins, from unrelated adults of various ages, and from cord blood. To rule out contamination, replicate twin experiments were performed at different times with different library preparation protocols. What the work shows at the level of the full study, not this receptor alone: Because the same donors could not be followed over many years, the conclusions relied on cross-sectional statistical analysis. Fewer insertions were carried by abundant cord blood beta clonotypes, a similar but weaker trend appeared in young adult naive repertoires, and no such trend appeared in memory repertoires. Recombination models systematically underestimated out-of-frame TCR alpha sharing in monozygotic twins but agreed with sharing between unrelated individuals. Excess twin sharing in beta out-of-frame sequences was weaker because fewer shared sequences lowered the signal-to-noise ratio. Zero-insertion analyses could be partly confounded by invariant T cells such as MAIT and iNKT, although diverse VJ usage argued against such confounding for most clonotypes. Compared with coincidental sharing between unrelated individuals, out-of-frame TCR alpha sequences shared between twins showed an excess of sequences with low generation probability.

As encoded in the germline V gene, CDR1 is WSHSY while CDR2 is SAAADI. V is shortened by 8 bases, J by 0 bases, and the region joining them spans 14 bases. Measured from the cysteine to the phenylalanine, the CDR3 is 14 residues long. Only the CDR3 region is kept as DNA, spanning 42 bases read in frame from base 1. Only healthy Caucasian donors were included. The twin cohort consisted of three pairs of female monozygotic twins, all aged roughly 18 to 29 years. The RNA used for TCR libraries was isolated from peripheral blood mononuclear cells. On this clonotype itself: Its antigen target is currently unknown. No much larger clone is present one base from it, and per-base qualities are unavailable.

Libraries were prepared through 5' RACE. Sequencing instrument: Illumina HiSeq 2000. Template switching introduced a universal primer binding site; the final cDNA contained a unique molecular identifier, enabling accurate counting of TCR cDNA molecules. Specific primers in the conserved constant-segment region were used to synthesize first-strand cDNA for TCR alpha and beta chains. To control for contamination, every cDNA library was double barcoded, receiving both a SMART-Mk sample barcode and Illumina barcodes. TruSeq adapter sequences along with Illumina sample barcodes were introduced in two successive PCR steps. The Illumina HiSeq platform was used with custom primers to sequence TCR alpha and beta cDNA libraries. The authors' analysis ran thus. Unique molecular identifiers were extracted from raw reads with MiGEC, and CDR3 positions were determined with MiXCR. For each individual, recombination models were inferred using an EM algorithm with the repgenHMM and IGoR tools. Shared clonotype analysis was performed with the tcR package in R, normalizing sharing by the product of cloneset sizes. To study raw recombination without the effects of thymic and clonal selection, out-of-frame nonproductive sequences were analyzed. TCRdb's own reprocessing of the public reads used fastp at Q25 and MiXCR and kept productive beta chains. Records with the same CDR3 protein are collapsed into one entry carrying the most frequent genes and DNA. The V and J calls reflect TCRdb's pipeline rather than the authors' work. The sample table contains 650,000 to 750,000 distinct CDR3 sequences; only one count was recorded for about 20% of them. The top ten clonotypes cover 4.3% of the sample.

These data were likewise used in another study, on T cells expressing NK-cell markers. The second study's paper adds: In sorted CD3+CD56+NKG2C+, CD3+CD56+NKG2C- and CD3+CD56-NKG2C+ T-cell subsets from roughly 8 donors, TCR beta-chain repertoires were profiled. Seven of the eight sequenced donors were HCMV-seropositive and one was HCMV-seronegative. To restrict sorting to alphabetaTCR-expressing T cells, an anti-gammadeltaTCR antibody was added in several experiments. For more than 5 donors, the dominant CD3+CD56+NKG2C+ clonotypes were among the top 10 CD8+ clonotypes and accounted for roughly 1.0-7.5% of CD8+ T cells. Those dominant clonotypes were again the most abundant among CD3+CD56-NKG2C+ cells in a few donors, at roughly 25-60.1%. Whether the expanded NKG2C-expressing T cell clones were specific for HCMV antigens remained unclear. All eight donors whose samples were sequenced were randomly selected healthy volunteers, three of them men and five women. HCMV serostatus was determined by detecting HCMV-specific IgG in serum with a commercial ELISA kit. For about six donors, bulk peripheral blood T-cell repertoires were additionally sequenced from unsorted PBMC. MIGEC was used to demultiplex reads and group the reads by UMI, and MiTCR was used to assemble and quantify clonotypes. To exclude erroneous sequences, only TCR cDNA sequences supported by at least two reads were retained. The tcR package was used for downstream repertoire analysis, with clonotypes matched between fractions based on CDR3 nucleotide sequence plus V segment. VDJmatch was used to annotate antigen specificity against VDJdb, with one amino acid substitution allowed in CDR3.

The clonotype comes from a young woman in good health. The sequence joins TRBV10-2 to TRBJ2-7; TRBD2 is a possible D gene, resting on 5 matching bases. The specimen sequenced was PBMCs. CDR3 loop: CASSNGRVSYEQYF. The DNA is as follows: TGCGCCAGCTCTAACGGGCGGGTCTCCTACGAGCAGTACTTC.